Listed below are T cell receptor beta chains from one sample, sequenced in a study of T cell repertoires in cytomegalovirus infection. No antigens are known for them. TCRdb re-analysed the reads in MiXCR, keeping a single row per CDR3 protein. Here the sample spans around 430,000 distinct CDR3 sequences, about two fifths being singletons. Sequenced material: cultured PBMCs, taken from culture after CMV antigen stimulation. The source is a human donor in good health (CMV status not recorded). Some clones in this sample may be carry-over from other donors' samples. Each CDR3 is given with its conserved first and last residue. D genes are given only for firm matches. The listing skips clone size in some rows; elsewhere it reads once, few, many or a size class.

>TRBD2|TRBV28|-|TRBJ2-3
CASSAPLGGGGTDTQYF
TGTGCCAGCAGTGCCCCCCTAGGCGGGGGTGGGACAGATACGCAGTATTTT
>-|TRBV20-1|-|TRBJ2-1
CSASEVHPSYNEQFF
TGCAGTGCTAGTGAGGTCCACCCCTCCTACAATGAGCAGTTCTTC
>TRBD2|TRBV20-1|few|TRBJ2-3
CSARTGTSGPSTDTQYF
TGCAGTGCTAGAACCGGGACTAGCGGTCCCAGCACAGATACGCAGTATTTT
>-|TRBV6-2/TRBV6-3|few|TRBJ2-1
CASSYSGPYNEQFF
TGTGCCAGCAGTTACTCTGGGCCTTACAATGAGCAGTTCTTC
>-|TRBV7-9|-|TRBJ1-1
CASSQPTRGNTEAFF
TGTGCCAGCAGCCAACCTACCAGGGGGAACACTGAAGCTTTCTTT
>-|TRBV7-6|-|TRBJ1-3
CASSCGLTGNTIYF
TGTGCCAGCAGCTGCGGACTCACGGGAAACACCATATATTTT
>TRBD2|TRBV28|-|TRBJ2-5
CASSLTRRGEETQYF
TGTGCCAGCAGCCTGACCCGCCGGGGGGAAGAGACCCAGTACTTC
>-|TRBV7-2|few|TRBJ1-1
CASSLTGLVTEAFF
TGTGCCAGCAGCTTAACAGGGTTGGTCACTGAAGCTTTCTTT
>-|TRBV20-1|-|TRBJ2-7
CSASRRRGPSDEQYF
TGCAGTGCCTCACGAAGGAGAGGGCCCAGCGACGAGCAGTACTTC
>TRBD2|TRBV20-1|-|TRBJ2-1
CSATPPDSGSHEQFF
TGCAGTGCCACCCCCCCGGATAGCGGGAGCCATGAGCAGTTCTTC
>-|TRBV11-2|-|TRBJ1-1
CASSLIVTAKAFF
TGTGCCAGCAGCTTAATCGTAACAGCAAAAGCTTTCTTT
>-|TRBV28|-|TRBJ1-4
CASSSPTGKLFF
TGTGCCAGCAGTTCCCCGACAGGAAAACTGTTTTTT
>-|TRBV12-3/TRBV12-4|few|TRBJ2-2
CASNSRAGPNTGELFF
TGTGCCAGCAATTCTCGGGCGGGCCCGAACACCGGGGAGCTGTTTTTT
>-|TRBV7-8|-|TRBJ1-1
CASSSRGPEFTEAFF
TGTGCCAGCAGCTCGAGAGGCCCAGAGTTTACTGAAGCTTTCTTT
>-|TRBV7-2|-|TRBJ2-7
CASSLGGGPYNEQYF
TGTGCCAGCAGCTTAGGCGGGGGCCCCTACAATGAGCAGTACTTC
>TRBD1|TRBV7-2|few|TRBJ1-2
CASSLGLGQGFVYGYTF
TGTGCCAGCAGCTTAGGTTTGGGACAGGGTTTCGTCTATGGCTACACCTTC
>-|TRBV7-6|-|TRBJ2-3
CASSSQGPTSADTQYF
TGTGCCAGCAGCTCTCAAGGGCCCACGTCCGCAGATACGCAGTATTTT
>-|TRBV7-2|-|TRBJ1-4
CASSLEGVGKLFF
TGTGCCAGCAGCTTAGAGGGGGTTGGAAAACTGTTTTTT
>-|TRBV29-1|-|TRBJ1-2
CSVEPIRQAQYGYTF
TGCAGCGTTGAGCCGATAAGACAGGCTCAGTATGGCTACACCTTC
>TRBD2|TRBV25-1|-|TRBJ2-1
CASSRLAGGNSNEQFF
TGTGCCAGCAGTAGACTAGCGGGAGGGAACTCCAATGAGCAGTTCTTC
>TRBD1|TRBV5-6|few|TRBJ1-5
CASSYRDRVNQPQHF
TGTGCCAGCAGCTATCGGGACAGGGTGAATCAGCCCCAGCATTTT
>TRBD2|TRBV12-3/TRBV12-4|few|TRBJ2-1
CASSGTSGGSEQFF
TGTGCCAGCAGCGGGACTAGCGGGGGTAGTGAGCAGTTCTTC
>TRBD1|TRBV11-2|-|TRBJ2-3
CASSSGQGRTDTQYF
TGTGCCAGCAGCTCGGGACAGGGGCGCACAGATACGCAGTATTTT
>-|TRBV7-2|few|TRBJ2-4
CASSPQGSIQYF
TGTGCCAGCAGCCCACAGGGTAGCATTCAGTACTTC
>-|TRBV18|-|TRBJ2-1
CASTGTSDNEQFF
TGTGCCAGCACCGGGACCAGCGACAATGAGCAGTTCTTC
>TRBD1|TRBV7-8|few|TRBJ2-1
CASSIPGQGTNEQFF
TGTGCCAGCAGCATTCCGGGACAGGGAACGAATGAGCAGTTCTTC
>-|TRBV6-2/TRBV6-3|-|TRBJ2-5
CASSYHSVPWYQETQYF
TGTGCCAGCAGTTACCATTCGGTGCCCTGGTACCAAGAGACCCAGTACTTC
>TRBD2|TRBV12-3/TRBV12-4|-|TRBJ2-7
CASSLGTSVTSYEQYF
TGTGCCAGCAGTTTAGGGACTAGCGTGACCTCCTACGAGCAGTACTTC
>TRBD2|TRBV6-1|-|TRBJ2-5
CASSDFEGGRKTQYF
TGTGCCAGCAGTGATTTCGAGGGCGGGAGAAAGACCCAGTACTTC
>TRBD1|TRBV28|-|TRBJ2-7
CASSSGTGGPYEQYF
TGTGCCAGCAGTTCCGGGACAGGGGGCCCCTACGAGCAGTACTTC
>TRBD2|TRBV6-2/TRBV6-3|-|TRBJ2-7
CASSYSRGVSYEQYF
TGTGCCAGCAGTTACTCGCGGGGGGTCTCCTACGAGCAGTACTTC
>TRBD1|TRBV7-6|few|TRBJ2-3
CASSAIWDRGRDTQYF
TGTGCCAGCAGCGCGATATGGGACAGGGGGCGTGATACGCAGTATTTT
>-|TRBV7-2|many|TRBJ2-3
CASSLRGGGTDTQYF
TGTGCCAGCAGCTTGAGGGGGGGCGGGACAGATACGCAGTATTTT
>-|TRBV7-2|few|TRBJ1-1
CASSLNEDSLAFF
TGTGCCAGCAGCTTAAACGAGGACAGCCTGGCTTTCTTT
>TRBD2|TRBV7-2|-|TRBJ2-3
CASSLVLAEYTDTQYF
TGTGCCAGCAGCTTAGTGCTAGCGGAGTACACAGATACGCAGTATTTT
>-|TRBV5-6|few|TRBJ2-5
CASSWTAQETQYF
TGTGCCAGCAGCTGGACCGCTCAAGAGACCCAGTACTTC
>TRBD2|TRBV9|-|TRBJ2-1
CASSAGGTSGHNEQFF
TGTGCCAGCAGCGCCGGGGGGACTAGCGGCCACAATGAGCAGTTCTTC
>TRBD2|TRBV12-3/TRBV12-4|-|TRBJ2-4
CASRHSGRAFRAKNIQYF
TGTGCCAGCAGGCATAGCGGGAGGGCCTTCAGGGCCAAAAACATTCAGTACTTC
>-|TRBV11-2|-|TRBJ1-4
CASSFSLNEKLFF
TGTGCCAGCAGCTTTTCGCTTAATGAAAAACTGTTTTTT
>TRBD2|TRBV11-2|few|TRBJ2-7
CASSPLAGEYEQYF
TGTGCCAGCAGCCCGCTAGCGGGGGAGTACGAGCAGTACTTC
>TRBD1|TRBV11-2|-|TRBJ1-2
CASSSAGGYYGYTF
TGTGCCAGCAGCTCGGCAGGGGGCTACTATGGCTACACCTTC
>TRBD2|TRBV12-3/TRBV12-4|few|TRBJ2-7
CASRMGLAREQYF
TGTGCCAGCCGTATGGGACTAGCACGCGAGCAGTACTTC
>TRBD2|TRBV7-2|-|TRBJ2-5
CASRSGSLQETQYF
TGTGCCAGCAGGAGCGGGAGCCTACAAGAGACCCAGTACTTC
>-|TRBV7-2|-|TRBJ2-4
CASSLEGVGNIQYF
TGTGCCAGCAGCTTAGAAGGGGTGGGAAACATTCAGTACTTC
>-|TRBV7-6|few|TRBJ2-2
CASSPSGELFF
TGTGCCAGCAGCCCGTCCGGGGAGCTGTTTTTT
>TRBD2|TRBV7-2|few|TRBJ2-7
CASTWTSATSYEQYF
TGTGCCAGCACCTGGACTAGCGCTACGTCCTACGAGCAGTACTTC
>TRBD2|TRBV5-4|-|TRBJ2-1
CASRPRGLSSGDAYNEQFF
TGTGCCAGCAGACCCAGAGGGCTGTCTAGCGGGGACGCCTACAATGAGCAGTTCTTC
>-|TRBV6-5|-|TRBJ1-4
CASSYSTDSNEKLFF
TGTGCCAGCAGTTACTCGACCGACTCTAATGAAAAACTGTTTTTT
>TRBD1|TRBV27|-|TRBJ1-1
CASRSTGPEAFF
TGTGCCAGCAGGTCGACAGGGCCTGAAGCTTTCTTT
>-|TRBV19|few|TRBJ1-4
CASSIDSGLMETNEKLFF
TGTGCCAGTAGTATAGATTCCGGACTGATGGAAACTAATGAAAAACTGTTTTTT
>-|TRBV12-3/TRBV12-4|few|TRBJ2-3
CASSPGLGTDTQYF
TGTGCCAGCAGTCCAGGACTCGGCACAGATACGCAGTATTTT
>TRBD2|TRBV6-1|-|TRBJ2-3
CASSELVAGGQRDTQYF
TGTGCCAGCAGTGAATTGGTAGCGGGAGGCCAGAGGGATACGCAGTATTTT
>-|TRBV7-2|-|TRBJ1-4
CASSLRRISTNEKLFF
TGTGCCAGCAGCTTAAGAAGGATTTCAACTAATGAAAAACTGTTTTTT
>-|TRBV15|-|TRBJ2-1
CATSKPGLYNEQFF
TGTGCCACCAGCAAACCGGGACTGTACAATGAGCAGTTCTTC